These 19 T cell receptor beta chains were sequenced from one sample in a study of blood T cell repertoires in COVID-19. The protocol was immunoSEQ multiplex PCR, while the TCRdb copy is restricted to in-frame clones and leaves out a portion. The repertoire has approximately 54,000 clones, approximately 91% of them found once; the top ten carry 3.9%. Sequenced sample: peripheral blood. The origin of the receptors is a man aged 45 to 65 with acute or convalescent COVID-19.

The chain links TRBV2 to TRBJ2-1; 7 nucleotides align to TRBD2. The CDR3 extends over 18 amino acids. The germline CDR1 and CDR2 sequences are SNHLY and FYNNEI. V trimming: 8 bases; J trimming: 0 bases; junction bases outside the gene matches: 16. The DNA for the CDR3 is TGTGCCAGCCGGATTCGACTAGCTGAGCTTCACTCCTACAATGAGCAGTTCTTC. It yields the protein CASRIRLAELHSYNEQFF.

The gene calls are TRBV12-3 or TRBV12-4 and TRBJ2-3, with D tentatively TRBD2 (7 bases). The CDR3 has 13 residues. The V gene lost 5 bases and the J gene lost 5 bases, with 11 bases spanning the gap. CDR3 region: CASSRGGGDTQYF. CDR3 DNA: TGTGCCAGCAGTAGGGGGGGCGGAGATACGCAGTATTTT.

This chain connects TRBV4-3 to TRBJ2-3; 8 positions agree with TRBD2. Per the germline V gene, CDR1 is LGHNA and CDR2 is YSLEER. The length of the CDR3 is 17 residues. The V and J ends lost 1 base and 7 bases, in that order; junction bases with no gene match: 13. CDR3 nucleotide sequence: TGCGCCAGCAGCCAAGCCATGGGAGCGGGAGCGTTTCATACGCAGTATTTT. Translating it yields CASSQAMGAGAFHTQYF.

V and J are TRBV7-2 and TRBJ1-1, with D possibly TRBD1 on 5 matching bases. The CDR3 sequence is 16 residues long. CDR1 is SGHTA and CDR2 is FQGNSA in the germline V gene. V lost 5 bases to trimming and J lost 1 base, with 17 bases between them. CDR3 protein: CASSPLGQGRNTEAFF. CDR3 coding DNA: TGTGCCAGCAGCCCTTTGGGGCAGGGCAGGAACACTGAAGCTTTCTTT.

This sequence joins TRBV7-2 and TRBJ2-3; 7 bases align to TRBD2. The CDR3 consists of 16 residues. J gave up 8 bases and V 1 base, and 12 bases lay outside the gene matches. Germline CDR1 SGHTA, CDR2 FQGNSA. CDR3 coding DNA: TGTGCCAGCAGCTTAGGGGGTCCTGCGGGAGTGGTTACGCAGTATTTT. This sequence encodes CASSLGGPAGVVTQYF.

The chain couples TRBV14 to TRBJ2-1, with 8 bases matching TRBD2. J was trimmed by 3 bases and V by 4 bases; bases with no gene match: 8. CDR3 length: 16 amino acids. Germline values: CDR1 SGHDN, CDR2 FVKESK. DNA for the CDR3: TGTGCCAGCAGCCGAATCAGCGGGAGCTTCTACAATGAGCAGTTCTTC. It is translated as CASSRISGSFYNEQFF.

The chain carries TRBV11-2 and TRBJ2-3; 8 bases agree with TRBD2. The CDR3 has 15 amino acids. The V segment lost 7 bases and the J segment 4 bases; nucleotides outside the gene matches: 10. Germline values: CDR1 SGHAT, CDR2 FQNNGV. CDR3 residues: CASILLAGGPDTQYF. In DNA form, the CDR3 reads TGTGCCAGCATCCTGCTTGCGGGGGGCCCAGATACGCAGTATTTT.

The genes are TRBV7-2 and TRBJ1-1, with D perhaps TRBD1 (6 bases). Trimming removed 2 bases from V and 4 bases from J, with 14 bases in between. The CDR3 has 15 residues. Germline assignment: CDR1 SGHTA and CDR2 FQGNSA. CDR3 in DNA: TGTGCCAGCAGCTTACAGGGGCCCTCGGGCACTGAAGCTTTCTTT. It translates to CASSLQGPSGTEAFF.

J is TRBJ1-5 and V is TRBV6-1; possibly TRBD1 for D (5 bases). This CDR3 has 16 residues. Germline V lookup: CDR1 MNHNS, CDR2 SASEGT. The V and J ends lost 2 bases and 0 bases respectively, with 11 bases between them. This chain's CDR3 is CASSEYGGYSNQPQHF. The CDR3 region has the DNA TGTGCCAGCAGTGAATATGGGGGGTATAGCAATCAGCCCCAGCATTTT.

This rearrangement joins TRBV5-1 to TRBJ1-2; 8 positions agree with TRBD1. J gave up 0 bases and V 4 bases, and 5 bases lay outside the gene matches. This CDR3 is built from 15 residues. Germline V lookup: CDR1 SGHRS, CDR2 YFSETQ. Here the CDR3 reads CASSLTGETNYGYTF. For the CDR3, the DNA is TGCGCCAGCAGCCTGACAGGGGAAACTAACTATGGCTACACCTTC. Using reference TRBV5-1 and TRBJ1-2 for the parts outside the CDR3, the full variable domain is KAGVTQTPRYLIKTRGQQVTLSCSPISGHRSVSWYQQTPGQGLQFLFEYFSETQRNKGNFPGRFSGRQFSNSRSEMNVSTLELGDSALYLCASSLTGETNYGYTFGSGTRLTVV.

The V gene is TRBV7-9, the J gene TRBJ2-1; D remains ambiguous. Germline V gene lookup returns CDR1 SEHNR and CDR2 FQNEAQ (reference sequence). Trimming stripped 1 base from V and 4 bases from J, with 5 bases between. This CDR3 has 13 amino acids. The CDR3 sequence: CASSLGAYNEQFF. CDR3 nucleotide sequence: TGTGCCAGCAGCTTAGGGGCTTACAATGAGCAGTTCTTC.

The chain employs TRBV19 and TRBJ1-2; D remains ambiguous. CDR1 is LNHDA and CDR2 is SQIVND in the germline V gene (reference sequence). The CDR3 loop spans 13 amino acids. The V end lost 4 bases, the J end lost 10 bases, and 16 bases lay between the germline ends. The CDR3 sequence: CASSKLDGVVYTF. The CDR3 nucleotides are TGTGCCAGTAGTAAACTAGATGGAGTCGTCTACACCTTC.

This chain joins TRBV7-9 and TRBJ1-2, with 7 positions matching TRBD1. This CDR3 has 14 residues. Germline-derived CDR1 and CDR2 are SEHNR and FQNEAQ (reference sequence). Trimming cost V 5 bases and J 3 bases; bases outside gene matches: 6. The CDR3, as DNA: TGTGCCAGCAGCCCCAAGACAGGGTACTATGGCTACACCTTC. Translating gives CASSPKTGYYGYTF.

J is TRBJ2-1 and V is TRBV19; TRBD2 matches 10 bases. V shed 1 base, J shed 7 bases, and the junction held 4 bases outside the gene matches. The CDR3 has 15 residues. CDR1 is LNHDA, CDR2 SQIVND, per germline (reference sequence). CDR3 loop: CASSIVFSGRNEQFF. The CDR3 DNA is TGTGCCAGTAGTATAGTGTTTAGCGGGAGGAATGAGCAGTTCTTC.

The chain recombines TRBV19 with TRBJ2-7, with D possibly matching TRBD1 (6 bases). CDR1 and CDR2 from the germline V gene are LNHDA and SQIVND (reference sequence). Trimming left V 5 bases short and J 0 bases short, with 14 bases between. This CDR3 region has 15 residues. CDR3: CASSPPGTFSYEQYF. In DNA, the CDR3 is TGTGCCAGTAGTCCCCCCGGGACATTCTCCTACGAGCAGTACTTC.

J is TRBJ1-1 and V is TRBV3-1 (or the pseudogene TRBV3-2); D perhaps matches TRBD1 (5 bases). In germline, CDR1 is LGHDT, CDR2 YNNKEL (reference sequence). This CDR3 comprises 12 residues. V gave up 1 base and J gave up 8 bases, with 8 bases separating them. In nucleotides, the CDR3 is TGTGCCAGCAGCCAAGTTTCAGGGGAAGCTTTCTTT. Translated: CASSQVSGEAFF.

The chain recombines TRBV30 with TRBJ1-1; weak D call: TRBD1 (6 bases). Germline V lookup: CDR1 GTSNPN, CDR2 SVGIG (reference sequence). Trimming left V 8 bases short and J 3 bases short, with 25 bases between. The CDR3 has 16 amino acids. The CDR3, as DNA: TGTGCCCGCCGCACCCGAACAGGGAATAGGGACACTGAAGCTTTCTTT. This translates into CARRTRTGNRDTEAFF.

The chain combines TRBV4-1 with TRBJ1-2; TRBD1 matches 10 bases. This CDR3 has 15 amino acids. CDR1 is MGHRA and CDR2 is YSYEKL in the germline V gene. V was pared by 4 bases and J by 7 bases, with 9 bases of the junction left unmatched. The CDR3 region is CASSLIRDRGFGYTF. For the CDR3, the DNA is TGCGCCAGCAGCCTAATCCGGGACAGGGGTTTTGGCTACACCTTC.

The chain is built from TRBV24-1 and TRBJ2-5; 8 nucleotides match TRBD1. This CDR3 has 16 amino acids. Germline CDR1 and CDR2: KGHDR and SFDVKD. V was pared by 4 bases and J by 3 bases, with 9 bases of the junction left unmatched. The CDR3 here is CATSDNGQGRKETQYF. Written as DNA, the CDR3 is TGTGCCACCAGTGACAACGGACAGGGACGAAAAGAGACCCAGTACTTC.